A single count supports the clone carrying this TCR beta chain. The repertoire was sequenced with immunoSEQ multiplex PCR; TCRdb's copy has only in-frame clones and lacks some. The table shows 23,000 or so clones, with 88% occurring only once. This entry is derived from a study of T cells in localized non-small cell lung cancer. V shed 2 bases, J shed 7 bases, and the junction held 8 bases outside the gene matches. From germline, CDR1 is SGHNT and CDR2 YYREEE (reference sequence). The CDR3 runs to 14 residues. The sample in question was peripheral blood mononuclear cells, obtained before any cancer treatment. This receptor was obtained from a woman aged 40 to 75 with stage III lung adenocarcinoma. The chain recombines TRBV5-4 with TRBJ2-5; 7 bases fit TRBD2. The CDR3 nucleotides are TGTGCCAGCAGCTTCCGGGGGGTTGTGGGGACCCAGTACTTC. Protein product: CASSFRGVVGTQYF.